The T cell receptor (beta chain) described here comes from a study of T cell repertoires in cytomegalovirus infection. Broader study findings: Clonotypes of TCR beta that were HLA-C-restricted and CMV-specific dominated the ex vivo response.

This clonotype was seen more than once but under ten times. As yet, its antigen is unknown. MiXCR, run by TCRdb on the reads, gives a single entry per CDR3 protein. The data show nearly 450,000 distinct CDR3 sequences, approximately 31% seen once. The sequence was obtained from a human donor in good health (CMV status not recorded). Some clones in this sample may be carry-over from other donors' samples. The sequenced sample was PBMCs.

Here the CDR3 reads CASSGGLAGAYTDTQYF. In nucleotides, the CDR3 is TGTGCCAGTAGTGGAGGACTAGCGGGGGCCTACACAGATACGCAGTATTTT. This sequence joins TRBV19 and TRBJ2-3, with 13 bases identical to TRBD2. CDR1 and CDR2 from the germline V gene are LNHDA and SQIVND (reference sequence). CDR3 length equals 17 residues. V gave up 5 bases and J gave up 2 bases; unmatched junction bases: 7.